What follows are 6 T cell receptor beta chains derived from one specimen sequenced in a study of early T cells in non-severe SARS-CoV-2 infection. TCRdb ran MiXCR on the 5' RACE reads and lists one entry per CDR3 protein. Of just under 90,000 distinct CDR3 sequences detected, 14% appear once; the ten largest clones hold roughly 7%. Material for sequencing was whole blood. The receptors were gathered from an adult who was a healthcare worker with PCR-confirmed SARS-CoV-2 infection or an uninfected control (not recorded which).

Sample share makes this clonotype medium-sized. The CDR3 DNA is TGTGCCGGTACCAGGGTGAACACTGAAGCTTTCTTT. This gives the protein CAGTRVNTEAFF. The genes are TRBV30 and TRBJ1-1; the D gene is possibly TRBD1 (5 bases). This CDR3 comprises 12 residues. Germline V gene data show CDR1 as GTSNPN and CDR2 as SVGIG (reference sequence). V was trimmed by 8 bases and J by 0 bases, leaving 10 bases between them.

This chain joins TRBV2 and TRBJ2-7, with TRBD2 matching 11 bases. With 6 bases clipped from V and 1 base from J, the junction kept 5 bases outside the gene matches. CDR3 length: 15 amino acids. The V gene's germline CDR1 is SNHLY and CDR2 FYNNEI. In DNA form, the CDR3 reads TGTGCCAGCAGCGTAAGACTAGCGGGGTCCTACGAGCAGTACTTC. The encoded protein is CASSVRLAGSYEQYF.

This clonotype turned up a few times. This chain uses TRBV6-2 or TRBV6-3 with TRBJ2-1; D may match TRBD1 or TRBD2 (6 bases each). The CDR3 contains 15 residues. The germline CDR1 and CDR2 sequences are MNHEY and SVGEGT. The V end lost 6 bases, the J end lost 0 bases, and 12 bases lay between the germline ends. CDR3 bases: TGTGCCAGCAGGGGTGGAGGGGGCTCCTACAATGAGCAGTTCTTC. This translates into CASRGGGGSYNEQFF.

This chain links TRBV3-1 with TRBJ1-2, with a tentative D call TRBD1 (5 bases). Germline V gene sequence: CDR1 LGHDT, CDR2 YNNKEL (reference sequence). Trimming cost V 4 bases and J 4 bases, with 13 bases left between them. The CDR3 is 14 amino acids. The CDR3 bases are TGTGCCAGCAGCCCTGGAGAGGGACTCTATGGCTACACCTTC. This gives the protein CASSPGEGLYGYTF. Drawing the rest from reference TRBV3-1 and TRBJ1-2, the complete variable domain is DTAVSQTPKYLVTQMGNDKSIKCEQNLGHDTMYWYKQDSKKFLKIMFSYNNKELIINETVPNRFSPKSPDKAHLNLHINSLELGDSAVYFCASSPGEGLYGYTFGSGTRLTVV.

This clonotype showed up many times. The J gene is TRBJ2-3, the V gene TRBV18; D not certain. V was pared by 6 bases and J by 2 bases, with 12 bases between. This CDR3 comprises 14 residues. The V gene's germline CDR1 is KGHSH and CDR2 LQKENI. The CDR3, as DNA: TGTGCCAGCTCGGGTCTGGCCTCCACAGATACGCAGTATTTT. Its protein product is CASSGLASTDTQYF.

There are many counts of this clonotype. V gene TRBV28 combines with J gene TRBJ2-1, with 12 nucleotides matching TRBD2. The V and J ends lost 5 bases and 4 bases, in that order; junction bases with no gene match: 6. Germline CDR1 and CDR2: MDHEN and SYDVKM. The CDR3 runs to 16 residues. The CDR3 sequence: CASSGPSGRAYNEQFF. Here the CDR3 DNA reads TGTGCCAGCAGTGGCCCTAGCGGGAGGGCATACAATGAGCAGTTCTTC.